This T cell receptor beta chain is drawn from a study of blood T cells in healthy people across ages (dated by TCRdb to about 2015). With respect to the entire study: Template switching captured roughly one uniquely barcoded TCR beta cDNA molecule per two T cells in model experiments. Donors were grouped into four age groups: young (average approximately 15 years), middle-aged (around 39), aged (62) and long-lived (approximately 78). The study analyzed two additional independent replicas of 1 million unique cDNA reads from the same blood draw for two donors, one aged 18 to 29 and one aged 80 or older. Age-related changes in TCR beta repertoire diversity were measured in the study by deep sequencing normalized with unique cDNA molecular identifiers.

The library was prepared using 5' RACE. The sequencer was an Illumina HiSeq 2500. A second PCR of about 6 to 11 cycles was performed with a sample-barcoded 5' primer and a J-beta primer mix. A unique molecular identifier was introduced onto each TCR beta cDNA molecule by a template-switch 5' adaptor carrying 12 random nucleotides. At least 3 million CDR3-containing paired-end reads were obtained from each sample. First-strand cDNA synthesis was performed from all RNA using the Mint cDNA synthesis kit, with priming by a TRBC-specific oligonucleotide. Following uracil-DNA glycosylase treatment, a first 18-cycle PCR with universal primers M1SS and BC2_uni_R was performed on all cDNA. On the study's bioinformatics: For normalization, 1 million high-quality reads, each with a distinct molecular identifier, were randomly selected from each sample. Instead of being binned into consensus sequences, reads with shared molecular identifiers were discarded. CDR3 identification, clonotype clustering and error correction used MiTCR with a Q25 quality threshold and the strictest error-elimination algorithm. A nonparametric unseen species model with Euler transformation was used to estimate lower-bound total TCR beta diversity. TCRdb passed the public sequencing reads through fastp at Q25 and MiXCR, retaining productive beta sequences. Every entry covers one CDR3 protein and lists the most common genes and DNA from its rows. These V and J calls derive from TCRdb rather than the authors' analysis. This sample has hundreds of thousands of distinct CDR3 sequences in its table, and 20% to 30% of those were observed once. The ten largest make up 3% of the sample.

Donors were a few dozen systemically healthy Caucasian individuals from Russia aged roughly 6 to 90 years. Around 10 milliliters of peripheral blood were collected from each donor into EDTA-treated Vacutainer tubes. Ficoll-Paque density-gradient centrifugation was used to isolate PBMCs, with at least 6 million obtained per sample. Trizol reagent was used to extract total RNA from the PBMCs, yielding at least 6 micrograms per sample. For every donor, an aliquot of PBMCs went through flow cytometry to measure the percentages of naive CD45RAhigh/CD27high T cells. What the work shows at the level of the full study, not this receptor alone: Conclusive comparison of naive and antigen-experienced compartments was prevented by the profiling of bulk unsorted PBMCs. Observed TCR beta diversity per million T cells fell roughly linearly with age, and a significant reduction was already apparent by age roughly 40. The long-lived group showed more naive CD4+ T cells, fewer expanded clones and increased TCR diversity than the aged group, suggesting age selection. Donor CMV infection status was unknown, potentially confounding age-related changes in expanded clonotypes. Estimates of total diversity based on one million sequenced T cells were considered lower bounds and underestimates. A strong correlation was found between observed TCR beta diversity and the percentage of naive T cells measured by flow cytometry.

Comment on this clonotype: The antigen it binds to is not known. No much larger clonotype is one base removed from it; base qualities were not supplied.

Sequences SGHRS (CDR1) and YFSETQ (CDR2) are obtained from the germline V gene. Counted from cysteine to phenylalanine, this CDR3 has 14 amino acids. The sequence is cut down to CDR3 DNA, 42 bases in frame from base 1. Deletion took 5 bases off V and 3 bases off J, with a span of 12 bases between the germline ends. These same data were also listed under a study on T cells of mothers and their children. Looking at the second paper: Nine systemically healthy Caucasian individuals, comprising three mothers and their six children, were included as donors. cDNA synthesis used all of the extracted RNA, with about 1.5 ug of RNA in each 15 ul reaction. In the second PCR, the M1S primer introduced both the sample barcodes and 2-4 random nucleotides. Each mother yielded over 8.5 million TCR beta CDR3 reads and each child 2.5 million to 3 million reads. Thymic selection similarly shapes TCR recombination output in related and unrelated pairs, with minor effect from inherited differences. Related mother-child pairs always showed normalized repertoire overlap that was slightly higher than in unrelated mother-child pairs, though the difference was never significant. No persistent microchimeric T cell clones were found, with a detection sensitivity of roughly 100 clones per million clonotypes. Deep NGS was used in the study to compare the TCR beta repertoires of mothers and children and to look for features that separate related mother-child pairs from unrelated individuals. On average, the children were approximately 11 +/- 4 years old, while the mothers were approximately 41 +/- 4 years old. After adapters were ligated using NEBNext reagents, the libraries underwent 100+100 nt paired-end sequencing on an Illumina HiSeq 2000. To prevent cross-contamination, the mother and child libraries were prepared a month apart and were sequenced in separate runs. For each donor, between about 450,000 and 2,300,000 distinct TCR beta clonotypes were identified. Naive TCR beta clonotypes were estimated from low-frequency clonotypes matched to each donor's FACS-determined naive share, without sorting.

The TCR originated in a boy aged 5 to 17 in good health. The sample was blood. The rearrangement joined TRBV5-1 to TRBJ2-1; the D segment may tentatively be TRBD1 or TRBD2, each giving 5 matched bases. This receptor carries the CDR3 CASRGTQNYNEQFF. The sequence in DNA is TGCGCCAGCAGGGGGACCCAGAACTACAATGAGCAGTTCTTC.